The entry that follows covers one TCR beta chain sequence. No cognate antigen has been identified for it. No qualities accompany the bases; no much larger clone lies one base away. From cysteine to phenylalanine, the CDR3 is 16 amino acids long. Just CDR3 DNA is preserved here, 48 bases in frame from base 1. The germline V gene specifies SGDLS as CDR1 and YYNGEE as CDR2. The V end gives up 0 bases and the J end 6 bases, leaving 8 bases in the junction not matched to a gene. These data come from a study of cytomegalovirus exposure and HLA in healthy donors (dated by TCRdb to about 2017). Study-level background: According to a later analysis, the roughly 120 validation repertoires were produced on the same platform as the 680 or so repertoires of the first cohort. The study aimed to test whether signatures of past pathogen exposure could be identified by cataloging public T cell receptors. Besides the first cohort of roughly 660 subjects, a separate validation cohort made up of 120 different subjects was used. High-throughput TCR immunosequencing, statistical association of individual TCRs with disease status, and machine learning were combined to predict cytomegalovirus infection status.

Donors formed part of the validation cohort, which comprised approximately 130 subjects and was distinct from the first cohort of over 500 subjects. Libraries came from the immunoSEQ multiplex PCR assay. The original methods were these. To diagnose cytomegalovirus status from the catalog of TCR beta chain sequences, a statistical classification framework was built. This is the immuneACCESS table as TCRdb keeps it, with only in-frame sequences that have V and J called. A part of the clones is gone; compared with another copy, unresolved V genes explain less than half, and the rest is unexplained. V and J calls and clone size follow that table, whereas D and trimming were derived from the DNA. In all, the sample holds 100,000 or so clones, and less than 90% of those were seen once. The top ten hold about 6% of the sample. The full study reports these points: The study listed approximately 160 TCR beta chains as associated with cytomegalovirus. Most TCR sequences were observed very rarely across donors, whereas some public TCRs were present in many individuals. The validation cohort had no HLA typing available for a later analysis, so co-occurrence within that cohort was assessed over all 120 or so repertoires. The classifier was reported to diagnose cytomegalovirus status with high specificity and sensitivity in both the original cohort and the validation cohort. A few of the identified cytomegalovirus-associated TCR beta chains were confirmed in vitro to be specific for cytomegalovirus antigens. Subsequent analysis determined that TCRs grouped into clusters in the first cohort also showed a tendency toward co-occurrence across the 120 or so validation repertoires, and 90% to 95% of cluster scores exceeded 0. The authors suggested that the approach could potentially be extended to other disease states and immunological phenotypes.

Sequenced material: PBMCs. The clonotype was recovered from a man younger than 30 in good health and CMV-seropositive. Recombination connected TRBV9 to TRBJ2-2; 7 central nucleotides agree with TRBD2. The DNA sequence is TGTGCCAGCAGCGTAGGCGCGTTGGCGGGAGCCGGGGAGCTGTTTTTT. It encodes CASSVGALAGAGELFF.